This T cell receptor (beta chain) comes out of a study of T-cell memory formation after mild COVID-19. Study-wide results and caveats: CD4/CD8 balance held among clones contracting day 15 to 85, and later expanders leaned CD4+.

Concerning this clonotype itself: Its matching antigen is unknown.

The germline gives CDR1 ENHRY, CDR2 SYGVKD. V was clipped by 6 bases and J by 0 bases, with 8 bases between them. There are 13 residues in the CDR3. Via MiXCR, TCRdb re-called the 5' RACE reads, giving one row per CDR3 protein. The sample lists 150,000 to 200,000 distinct CDR3 sequences; less than 40% were seen once. The chain couples TRBV10-3 to TRBJ1-2, with D possibly being TRBD1 (5 bases). The sample consisted of PBMCs or a T cell subset sorted from them (not recorded which). The clonotype was recovered from an adult woman who had mild COVID-19 (a few samples of this study predate the infection). Cell type and time point are not known. CDR3 nucleotide sequence: TGTGCCATCAGGGACAATTCTAACTATGGCTACACCTTC. Translation gives CAIRDNSNYGYTF.